The source of this T cell receptor (beta chain) is a study of T cell responses to AZD1222 COVID-19 vaccine. Study observations and caveats: Repertoires were sampled only after the peak T cell response. Females outnumbered males among donors, who were mostly white British; clonal diversity was possibly underestimated.

The CDR3 totals 10 residues. The V end was cut by 6 bases, the J end by 7 bases, with 9 bases between. Germline CDR1 DFQATT, CDR2 SNEGSKA (reference sequence). This clone was recorded once. What it binds is not known. Here immunoSEQ multiplex PCR was the method, and the copy in TCRdb shows in-frame clones only, minus some. The table shows approximately 120,000 clones, with 70% to 90% occurring only once. This chain links TRBV20-1 with TRBJ1-2, with D maybe TRBD1 (5 bases). The material sequenced was peripheral blood, taken on day 0 of AZD1222 vaccination. This TCR was sampled from an adult in good health. CDR3 sequence: CSAGASGYTF. DNA of the CDR3: TGCAGTGCCGGGGCTTCTGGCTACACCTTC.